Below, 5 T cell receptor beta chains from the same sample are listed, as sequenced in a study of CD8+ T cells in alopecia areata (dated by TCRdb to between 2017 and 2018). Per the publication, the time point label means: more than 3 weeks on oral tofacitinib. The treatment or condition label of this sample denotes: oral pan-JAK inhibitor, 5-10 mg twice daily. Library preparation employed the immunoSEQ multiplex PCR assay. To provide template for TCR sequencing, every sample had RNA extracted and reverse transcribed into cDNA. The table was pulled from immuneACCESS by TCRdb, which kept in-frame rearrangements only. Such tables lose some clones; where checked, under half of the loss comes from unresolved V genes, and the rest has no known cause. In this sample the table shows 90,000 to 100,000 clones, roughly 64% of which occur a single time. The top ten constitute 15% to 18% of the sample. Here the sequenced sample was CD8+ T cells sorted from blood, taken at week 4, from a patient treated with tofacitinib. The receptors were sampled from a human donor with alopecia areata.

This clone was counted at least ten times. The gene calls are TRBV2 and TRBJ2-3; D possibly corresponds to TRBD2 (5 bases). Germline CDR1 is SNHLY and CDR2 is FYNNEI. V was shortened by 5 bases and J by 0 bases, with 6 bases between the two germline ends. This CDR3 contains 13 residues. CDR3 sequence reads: CASSWTSTDTQYF. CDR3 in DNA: TGTGCCAGCAGTTGGACTAGCACAGATACGCAGTATTTT.

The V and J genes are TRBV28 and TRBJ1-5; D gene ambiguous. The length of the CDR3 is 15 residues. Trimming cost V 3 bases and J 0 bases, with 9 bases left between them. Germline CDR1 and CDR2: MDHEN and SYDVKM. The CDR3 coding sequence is TGTGCCAGCAGTTTCGTACAGAATAGCAATCAGCCCCAGCATTTT. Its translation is CASSFVQNSNQPQHF.

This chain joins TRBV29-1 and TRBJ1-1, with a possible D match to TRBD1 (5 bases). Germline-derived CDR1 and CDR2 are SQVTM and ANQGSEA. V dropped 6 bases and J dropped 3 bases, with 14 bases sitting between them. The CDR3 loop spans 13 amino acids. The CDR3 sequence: CSVGSGTHTEAFF. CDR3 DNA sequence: TGCAGCGTAGGCTCAGGGACTCACACTGAAGCTTTCTTT.

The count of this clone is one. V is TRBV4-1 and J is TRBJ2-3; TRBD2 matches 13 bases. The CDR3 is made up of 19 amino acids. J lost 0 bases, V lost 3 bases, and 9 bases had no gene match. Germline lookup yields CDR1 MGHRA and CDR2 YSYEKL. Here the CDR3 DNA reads TGCGCCAGCAGCCAGGTCGGGACTAGCGGGGCCACTAGCACAGATACGCAGTATTTT. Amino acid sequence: CASSQVGTSGATSTDTQYF.

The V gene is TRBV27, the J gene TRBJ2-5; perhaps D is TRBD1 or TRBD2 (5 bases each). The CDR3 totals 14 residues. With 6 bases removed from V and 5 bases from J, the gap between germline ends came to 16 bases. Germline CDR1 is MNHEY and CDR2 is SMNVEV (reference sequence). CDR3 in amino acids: CASSRLSGDETQYF. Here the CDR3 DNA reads TGTGCCAGCAGCCGACTTAGTGGGGACGAGACCCAGTACTTC.